A selection of T cell receptor beta chains follows, all from one sample in a study of control samples from healthy donors and cancer patients. TCRdb keeps only in-frame clones here, not all; method: immunoSEQ multiplex PCR. This table holds approximately 190,000 clones, about nine tenths found once. Source material: blood. The receptors were sampled from a young man in good health. CDR3s include the opening cysteine and the closing phenylalanine or tryptophan. The D gene is left open where the match is weak. Only some rows state a clone size, as once, few, many or a class for expanded clones.

clone size	V gene	D gene	J gene	CDR3 protein	CDR3 DNA
NA	TRBV5-1	NA	TRBJ2-3	CASSSDKTGDTQYF	TGCGCCAGCAGCTCGGACAAGACGGGGGATACGCAGTATTTT
NA	TRBV30	TRBD2	TRBJ2-1	CAWVKRGTYNEQFF	TGTGCCTGGGTTAAGCGGGGGACCTACAATGAGCAGTTCTTC
NA	TRBV11-2	NA	TRBJ1-2	CASSLVSDYGYTF	TGTGCCAGCAGCTTAGTTTCCGACTATGGCTACACCTTC
NA	TRBV13	NA	TRBJ2-3	CASSLVLPGDTQYF	TGTGCCAGCAGCTTAGTTCTTCCGGGGGATACGCAGTATTTT
NA	TRBV30	NA	TRBJ1-3	CAWSPGDSGNTIYF	TGTGCCTGGAGTCCAGGCGACTCTGGAAACACCATATATTTT
NA	TRBV5-5	NA	TRBJ1-6	CASSPVPGLDSPLHF	TGTGCCAGCAGCCCGGTTCCAGGTCTGGACTCACCCCTCCACTTT
few	TRBV14	NA	TRBJ2-3	CASRPQGAGALSQYF	TGTGCCAGCAGACCACAAGGGGCGGGGGCCCTATCGCAGTATTTT
NA	TRBV6-5	TRBD1	TRBJ2-2	CASSQNRGNTGELFF	TGTGCCAGCAGCCAAAACAGGGGTAACACCGGGGAGCTGTTTTTT
NA	TRBV3-1/TRBV3-2	NA	TRBJ1-5	CASSQDRVTQPQHF	TGTGCCAGCAGCCAAGATAGGGTCACGCAGCCCCAGCATTTT
once	TRBV9	NA	TRBJ1-2	CASSVDERYYGYTF	TGTGCCAGCAGCGTAGATGAGAGATACTATGGCTACACCTTC
NA	TRBV7-8	NA	TRBJ2-7	CASSSNLLGSGLSYEQYF	TGTGCCAGCAGCTCCAACCTTCTGGGGAGTGGCCTCTCCTACGAGCAGTACTTC
once	TRBV7-9	NA	TRBJ2-1	CASSLARGADRQFF	TGTGCCAGCAGCTTAGCACGCGGGGCCGACCGGCAGTTCTTC
few	TRBV30	TRBD1	TRBJ1-4	CAWSPDRGVGEKLFF	TGTGCCTGGAGTCCGGACAGGGGAGTGGGTGAAAAACTGTTTTTT
NA	TRBV6-5	NA	TRBJ2-3	CASSFPPAGTDTQYF	TGTGCCAGCAGTTTTCCGCCAGCGGGCACAGATACGCAGTATTTT
NA	TRBV9	NA	TRBJ2-3	CASSVSGGSTDTQYF	TGTGCCAGCAGCGTCTCTGGGGGAAGCACAGATACGCAGTATTTT
NA	TRBV14	NA	TRBJ2-7	CASSQGITGPYEQYF	TGTGCCAGCAGCCAAGGAATTACAGGACCCTACGAGCAGTACTTC
NA	TRBV24-1	NA	TRBJ2-1	CATSDPGVSEQFF	TGTGCCACCAGTGATCCAGGGGTTAGTGAGCAGTTCTTC
NA	TRBV4-1	TRBD1	TRBJ2-7	CASSQGPRGSLAYEQYF	TGCGCCAGCAGCCAAGGCCCCAGGGGGTCACTGGCCTACGAGCAGTACTTC
NA	TRBV5-1	NA	TRBJ1-6	CASARQDADNSPLHF	TGCGCCAGCGCTCGGCAGGACGCGGACAATTCACCCCTCCACTTT
NA	TRBV6-1	TRBD1	TRBJ1-2	CASSESQGGRIYGYTF	TGTGCCAGCAGTGAATCCCAAGGGGGCAGAATCTATGGCTACACCTTC
NA	TRBV7-2	NA	TRBJ2-1	CASSLAGLGYNEQFF	TGTGCCAGCAGCTTAGCGGGGCTGGGATACAATGAGCAGTTCTTC
NA	TRBV12-3/TRBV12-4	NA	TRBJ2-3	CASSFQGADTQYF	TGTGCCAGCAGTTTCCAAGGGGCAGATACGCAGTATTTT
NA	TRBV4-2	NA	TRBJ1-5	CASSQAARGAGNQPQHF	TGTGCCAGCAGCCAAGCGGCTAGAGGGGCAGGAAATCAGCCCCAGCATTTT
NA	TRBV4-1	TRBD2	TRBJ2-4	CASSRERGPAKNIQYF	TGCGCCAGCAGCCGGGAGCGGGGGCCGGCCAAAAACATTCAGTACTTC
NA	TRBV19	TRBD1	TRBJ1-2	CASRSKGRGHDYGYTF	TGTGCCAGTAGATCCAAGGGCAGGGGGCATGACTATGGCTACACCTTC
NA	TRBV6-5	TRBD1	TRBJ1-6	CASSTRQGANSPLHF	TGTGCCAGCAGCACAAGACAGGGGGCTAATTCACCCCTCCACTTT
few	TRBV5-1	TRBD1	TRBJ1-5	CASSPEGQGNQPQHF	TGCGCCAGCAGCCCGGAAGGACAGGGTAATCAGCCCCAGCATTTT
NA	TRBV6-5	NA	TRBJ1-4	CASKSTVGEKLFF	TGTGCCAGCAAAAGCACGGTTGGTGAAAAACTGTTTTTT
NA	TRBV2	NA	TRBJ1-2	CASSARGESPYGYTF	TGTGCCAGCAGTGCGAGGGGTGAGTCCCCATATGGCTACACCTTC
NA	TRBV15	NA	TRBJ1-2	CATRDPGLSNYGYTF	TGTGCCACCAGAGACCCGGGACTGTCGAACTATGGCTACACCTTC
NA	TRBV25-1	TRBD2	TRBJ2-1	CASMLAGAPGEQFF	TGTGCCAGCATGCTAGCGGGGGCCCCCGGTGAGCAGTTCTTC
NA	TRBV19	NA	TRBJ2-7	CASSAPGQSSYEQYF	TGTGCCAGTAGTGCGCCGGGGCAGAGCTCCTACGAGCAGTACTTC
NA	TRBV24-1	NA	TRBJ1-2	CATSDNSYGYTF	TGTGCCACCAGTGATAACTCGTATGGCTACACCTTC
NA	TRBV2	TRBD2	TRBJ2-1	CASSRPSGGPIRYNEQFF	TGTGCCAGCAGCAGACCTAGCGGGGGGCCTATCCGTTACAATGAGCAGTTCTTC